A selection of T cell receptor beta chains follows, all from one sample in a study of CD8 T cells in Susac syndrome. MiXCR, applied by TCRdb to the immunoSEQ multiplex PCR reads, yields one record per CDR3 protein. The table records about 130,000 distinct CDR3 sequences, about 93% of them present only once. Input material: CD8+ T cells from PBMCs. These receptors originate from a human donor with Susac syndrome. The CDR3 runs from the conserved cysteine through the conserved F or W. Size is stated for part of the rows, as once, few or many counts, or as a class when the clone is expanded.

clone size | J gene | V gene | CDR3 protein
NA | TRBJ1-1 | TRBV12-3/TRBV12-4 | CASSRTGSGTEAFF
NA | TRBJ2-1 | TRBV20-1 | CSARLLGYNEQFF
NA | TRBJ2-5 | TRBV6-2/TRBV6-3 | CASSYIRVGETQYF
NA | TRBJ1-1 | TRBV16 | CASSLAGGRGTEAFF
once | TRBJ1-1 | TRBV11-2 | CASRLTGGLNTEAFF
NA | TRBJ2-3 | TRBV19 | CASSGPTGADTDTQYF
NA | TRBJ2-1 | TRBV12-3/TRBV12-4 | CASSLSGAYNEQFF
NA | TRBJ1-1 | TRBV15 | CATSRDTGVLNTEAFF
NA | TRBJ2-1 | TRBV20-1 | CSARGGLGYNEQFF
NA | TRBJ2-7 | TRBV9 | CASSPGKTYEQYF
once | TRBJ2-5 | TRBV12-3/TRBV12-4 | CASRSSLVRETQYF
NA | TRBJ1-2 | TRBV21-1 | CASSSQGDREHYGYTF
NA | TRBJ2-2 | TRBV11-2 | CASSPGISRGELFF
NA | TRBJ2-5 | TRBV27 | CASSPVNQETQYF
NA | TRBJ2-7 | TRBV27 | CASSMRLEIYEQYF
NA | TRBJ2-5 | TRBV5-4 | CASNRGSRGGLETQYF
NA | TRBJ2-7 | TRBV4-1 | CASSQAAGPSRGEQYF
NA | TRBJ2-7 | TRBV27 | CASSPSGAYEQYF
NA | TRBJ2-7 | TRBV21-1 | CASSIALYEQYF
NA | TRBJ2-3 | TRBV21-1 | CASSLELIGTDTQYF
NA | TRBJ2-3 | TRBV5-1 | CASSLGVNGGREDTQYF
NA | TRBJ1-5 | TRBV27 | CASSLSRGAQPQHF
NA | TRBJ2-7 | TRBV4-3 | CASSQDRRREQYF
NA | TRBJ2-3 | TRBV29-1 | CSVAPRGDTQYF
NA | TRBJ2-1 | TRBV5-4 | CASSPSIGNEQFF
NA | TRBJ2-7 | TRBV4-1 | CASSQDGEFSLYEQYF
NA | TRBJ2-5 | TRBV5-1 | CASSLVAGAPRETQYF
NA | TRBJ1-5 | TRBV5-1 | CASSLSGGWNQPQHF
NA | TRBJ2-3 | TRBV6-4 | CASSEAAGSTDTQYF
NA | TRBJ2-3 | TRBV6-4 | CASRQRADTDTQYF
once | TRBJ2-1 | TRBV7-8 | CASSHGLAGGPNNEQFF
NA | TRBJ2-2 | TRBV9 | CASSAAGQGAGELFF
NA | TRBJ1-1 | TRBV2 | CASSEGWGDTEAFF
NA | TRBJ2-5 | TRBV6-5 | CASGFGAETQYF
NA | TRBJ1-1 | TRBV7-6 | CASSLARPTANTEAFF
NA | TRBJ2-1 | TRBV5-4 | CASSLVSRNEQFF
NA | TRBJ2-6 | TRBV4-2 | CASSQEESSGANVLTF
NA | TRBJ2-1 | TRBV5-6 | CASSRGSGINEQFF
NA | TRBJ2-7 | TRBV7-8 | CASTSGSGIYEQYF
once | TRBJ2-3 | TRBV7-9 | CASSLASDPDTQYF
NA | TRBJ2-7 | TRBV5-4 | CASSTSREDQGEQYF
NA | TRBJ2-2 | TRBV20-1 | CAGKDRAVVTGELFF
NA | TRBJ1-1 | TRBV11-2 | CASSLERDGWNMNTEAFF
NA | TRBJ2-3 | TRBV12-3/TRBV12-4 | CASSTEGLGQYF
NA | TRBJ2-7 | TRBV20-1 | CSARGGGAQGHSYEQYF
NA | TRBJ1-5 | TRBV19 | CASSALGTGRLRSNQPQHF
NA | TRBJ2-2 | TRBV27 | CATSWGGELFF
NA | TRBJ2-7 | TRBV12-5 | CASGLVQRTRFPYEQYF
NA | TRBJ1-1 | TRBV9 | CASSDGQGGTEAFF
NA | TRBJ2-3 | TRBV12-3/TRBV12-4 | CASSSTFTDTQYF
once | TRBJ2-3 | TRBV3-1 | CASSPGTSGGRTDTQYF
NA | TRBJ1-2 | TRBV6-1 | CASSEGGGGDGYTF
NA | TRBJ2-3 | TRBV6-6 | CASSSRIVSSTDTQYF
once | TRBJ2-1 | TRBV20-1 | CSAHTDDRASSEQFF
NA | TRBJ2-7 | TRBV7-9 | CASSGKTGTAPYF